This T cell receptor (beta chain) was obtained from a study of blood T cell repertoires in COVID-19. About the research overall: The origin of the acute and convalescent COVID-19 samples was the United States, Italy and Spain. Nucleic acid was either cDNA or gDNA, and it came from T cells, B-cell-depleted T cells, or PBMCs.

Under the authors' procedure: Reference gene primer amplification yielded estimated nucleated cell counts. Clones were read by immunoSEQ multiplex PCR, and TCRdb kept only the in-frame ones, dropping some. From that table come the V and J calls and clone size; the DNA was used to work out D and trimming. The sample lists more than 300,000 clones; around nine tenths were seen once. The sequenced material came from peripheral blood. This receptor was identified in a woman between 18 and 29 years old who had recovered from COVID-19.

CDR3 DNA: TGTGCCTGGAGTGTCGGTCCGGGGGAGGCTAAGCTGGGTGCTTTCTTT. It is translated as CAWSVGPGEAKLGAFF. This chain joins TRBV30 and TRBJ1-1, with a tentative D call TRBD1 (5 bases). The CDR3 has 16 residues. Germline V gene lookup returns CDR1 GTSNPN and CDR2 SVGIG (reference sequence). V was shortened by 0 bases and J by 11 bases, with 25 bases between the two germline ends.